This passage covers 9 T cell receptor beta chains from one sample sequenced in a study of cytomegalovirus exposure and HLA in healthy donors. Sequenced by immunoSEQ multiplex PCR; TCRdb stores in-frame clones only, minus some. The sample holds roughly 63,000 clones; 89% are singletons and the top ten take 1.2%. Input material: PBMCs. The source is a woman aged 18-35 years in good health and CMV-seronegative.

This chain links TRBV11-2 with TRBJ2-3; 7 positions agree with TRBD2. J lost 2 bases, V lost 3 bases, and 14 bases had no gene match. Germline-derived CDR1 and CDR2 are SGHAT and FQNNGV. This CDR3 has 18 residues. The CDR3 spells CASSLAGAQPYDTDTQYF. The CDR3 coding sequence is TGTGCCAGCAGCTTGGCGGGAGCCCAGCCCTATGACACAGATACGCAGTATTTT.

This chain connects TRBV6-1 to TRBJ2-5; 8 nucleotides line up with TRBD2. Per the germline V gene, CDR1 is MNHNS and CDR2 is SASEGT. Trimming removed 5 bases from V and 2 bases from J; junction bases left unmatched: 4. The CDR3 sequence is 14 residues long. The CDR3 coding sequence is TGTGCCAGCAGTACACGGGGGGGGCAAGAGACCCAGTACTTC. Translation gives CASSTRGGQETQYF.

The genes are TRBV27 and TRBJ2-7, with 7 bases matching TRBD2. Trimming at V came to 3 bases and at J to 4 bases, leaving 12 bases not matched to a gene. Germline V gives CDR1 MNHEY, CDR2 SMNVEV (reference sequence). This CDR3 has 16 residues. The CDR3 reads CASSFLGQGGRYEQYF. CDR3 in DNA: TGTGCCAGCAGTTTCTTGGGGCAGGGAGGGCGGTACGAGCAGTACTTC.

This chain links TRBV7-9 with TRBJ1-5; 8 bases are shared with TRBD1. Germline-derived CDR1 and CDR2 are SEHNR and FQNEAQ (reference sequence). J lost 4 bases, V lost 4 bases, and 6 bases had no gene match. This CDR3 is 15 amino acids long. The CDR3 region has the DNA TGTGCCAGCAGCTCCCAGGGGGCGGTGAATCAGCCCCAGCATTTT. It yields the protein CASSSQGAVNQPQHF.

Only one count was recorded for this clone. J is TRBJ2-3 and V is TRBV7-2, with 7 bases identical to TRBD2. Trimming cost V 6 bases and J 10 bases; bases outside gene matches: 16. The CDR3 has 15 residues. Per the germline V gene, CDR1 is SGHTA and CDR2 is FQGNSA. The CDR3 region has the DNA TGTGCCAGCAGGTTGGGAGCGGGAACTCCCCATCCGCAGTATTTT. Its protein product is CASRLGAGTPHPQYF.

The rearrangement links TRBV10-3 to TRBJ1-1; TRBD1 aligns across 7 bases. This CDR3 contains 13 residues. Looked up from germline, CDR1 is ENHRY and CDR2 is SYGVKD. The J segment lost 8 bases and the V segment lost 0 bases, leaving 3 bases of the junction unmatched. As DNA, the CDR3 is TGTGCCATCAGTGAGTCGGAGGGGGCGGAAGCTTTCTTT. It translates to CAISESEGAEAFF.

The J gene is TRBJ1-1, the V gene TRBV6-5; the match to TRBD1 covers 7 bases. CDR1 and CDR2 (germline): MNHEY, SVGAGI. With 5 bases clipped from V and 3 bases from J, the junction kept 3 bases outside the gene matches. The CDR3 sequence is 13 residues long. CDR3: CASSKGAYTEAFF. The CDR3 nucleotides are TGTGCCAGCAGTAAGGGGGCTTACACTGAAGCTTTCTTT.

This sequence joins TRBV27 and TRBJ1-5; 7 nucleotides agree with TRBD1. From germline, CDR1 is MNHEY and CDR2 SMNVEV (reference sequence). The CDR3 is made up of 18 amino acids. V trimming: 6 bases; J trimming: 6 bases; junction bases outside the gene matches: 20. This chain's CDR3 is CASSRHFITGEVGQPQHF. The CDR3 DNA reads as TGTGCCAGCAGCCGACACTTTATAACAGGGGAGGTGGGTCAGCCCCAGCATTTT.

This chain links TRBV28 with TRBJ1-5; 10 bases align to TRBD1. CDR1 is MDHEN and CDR2 is SYDVKM in the germline V gene. CDR3 length: 13 residues. Trimming took 7 bases from V and 7 from J; bases not matched to a gene: 4. The DNA of the CDR3 is TGTGCCAGCAAGACAGGGGGCATCCAGCCCCAGCATTTT. This encodes CASKTGGIQPQHF.